This TCR beta chain was found in a study of shared clonotypes between healthy human individuals. Of note for this clone: Its antigen is still unknown.

Some clones are missing from TCRdb's copy, which holds only in-frame ones; the method was immunoSEQ multiplex PCR. The sample yields over a million clones, roughly 80% seen once. Trimming shortened V by 2 bases and J by 4 bases, and 9 bases separated the two germline ends. Germline-derived CDR1 and CDR2 are SGHRS and YFSETQ. The CDR3 loop spans 14 amino acids. Notes on the study in general: The sharing of roughly 5% of naive CD4 clonotypes was seen across a handful of donors.

Sequencing was done on a sample of memory CD4+ T cells sorted from blood. Indicated subset: CD45RA-negative fraction. The chain employs TRBV5-1 and TRBJ2-2; tentatively, D is TRBD1 (5 bases). The source is a man aged 18 to 29 in good health. CDR3 residues: CASSLDRSTGELFF. The DNA for the CDR3 is TGCGCCAGCAGCTTAGACAGATCCACCGGGGAGCTGTTTTTT.